The next 19 T cell receptor beta chains were all read from a single sample in a study of blood T cells in healthy people across ages. Together with a sample-barcoded 5' primer, a J-beta primer mix was included in a second PCR lasting roughly 6 to 12 cycles. Using its own MiXCR run on the 5' RACE reads, TCRdb lists one record per CDR3 protein. Of 1.5 million to 2 million distinct CDR3 sequences listed, approximately 50% are singletons. Sequenced: blood. These receptors all stem from a woman aged 40 to 50 in good health.

A single count supports this clonotype. This chain uses TRBV12-5 with TRBJ2-1, with D tentatively TRBD2 (5 bases). Trimming pared 4 bases from V and 12 bases from J, leaving 16 bases between. This CDR3 contains 13 residues. The germline V gene has CDR1 LGHNT and CDR2 FRNRAP. The CDR3: CASGSEPGVPQFF. CDR3 nucleotide sequence: TGTGCTAGTGGTTCGGAGCCCGGGGTTCCGCAGTTCTTC.

For the CDR3, the DNA is TGTGCCAGCAGCTTAGCTTCGAGTGGAGGTGAAGCTTTCTTT. The encoded protein is CASSLASSGGEAFF. The chain combines TRBV7-9 with TRBJ1-1; D remains ambiguous. The V and J ends lost 0 bases and 7 bases respectively, with 12 bases between them. The CDR3 runs to 14 residues. Germline V CDR1 and CDR2: SEHNR, FQNEAQ (reference sequence).

The rearrangement joins TRBV6-5 to TRBJ2-7, with 7 bases matching TRBD1. CDR3 length: 14 residues. V shed 5 bases and J 6 bases; nucleotides not matched to a gene: 10. Germline lookup yields CDR1 MNHEY and CDR2 SVGAGI. The CDR3: CASSATGPWREQYF. DNA of the CDR3: TGTGCCAGCAGTGCGACAGGGCCTTGGCGCGAGCAGTACTTC.

V usage is TRBV29-1 and J usage is TRBJ1-1, with D possibly TRBD1 on 5 matching bases. Between the trimmed V and J ends, which lost 4 bases and 5 bases, there was a span of 20 bases. This CDR3 comprises 15 residues. Germline V gene sequence: CDR1 SQVTM, CDR2 ANQGSEA. Here the CDR3 DNA reads TGCAGCGTTGCCCTAGCGGGGGTGGGAGAGACTGAAGCTTTCTTT. Its protein is CSVALAGVGETEAFF.

Concerning this clonotype itself: It may be a read error: a sequence one base away is much more abundant. This chain links TRBV7-2 with TRBJ2-3; 11 bases are a match to TRBD2. The CDR3 runs to 15 residues. Germline V gene sequence: CDR1 SGHTA, CDR2 FQGNSA. The CDR3 DNA follows: TGTGCCTGCAGCTCCCTAGCGGGGGGACCAGATACGCAGTATTTT. This translates into CACSSLAGGPDTQYF.

J is TRBJ2-1 and V is TRBV6-6, with D uncertain. V dropped 5 bases and J dropped 5 bases, with 13 bases sitting between them. From germline, CDR1 is MNHNY and CDR2 SVGAGI (reference sequence). The CDR3 has 14 amino acids. In DNA, the CDR3 is TGTGCCAGCAGTCCCTCGTGGCCGAACAATGAGCAGTTCTTC. Translated: CASSPSWPNNEQFF.

DNA of the CDR3: TGCAGCGTTGAGTCCGGGACAGGGCATAGCGAGCAGTACTTC. Residues: CSVESGTGHSEQYF. The V gene is TRBV29-1, the J gene TRBJ2-7; 9 bases match TRBD1. Losses at the gene ends were 3 bases for V and 6 bases for J; bases not matched to a gene: 9. The CDR3 sequence is 14 residues long. Germline CDR1 reads SQVTM; CDR2 reads ANQGSEA.

The rearrangement uses TRBV6-1 and TRBJ2-4; no clear D gene. The J call may be wrong; the DNA end is better matched by TRBJ2-5. This CDR3 contains 13 residues. The germline V gene encodes CDR1 MNHNS and CDR2 SASEGT. The CDR3 DNA reads as TGTGCCAGCAGTGAACAGATTCAAGAGACCCAGTACTTC. Protein: CASSEQIQETQYF.

In the case of this clonotype: Compared with germline, one end of the junction differs, possibly owing to a read error. The rearrangement links TRBV7-6 to TRBJ2-5; TRBD1 is a possible D gene (5 bases). CDR1 is SGHVS and CDR2 is FNYEAQ in the germline V gene. CDR3 length equals 14 residues. The CDR3: CASRLEAQEGAQYF. The CDR3 region has the DNA TGTGCCAGCAGGTTAGAGGCTCAAGAAGGGGCCCAGTACTTC. The full variable domain, its missing parts supplied by reference TRBV7-6 and TRBJ2-5, is GAGVSQSPRYKVTKRGQDVALRCDPISGHVSLYWYRQALGQGPEFLTYFNYEAQQDKSGLPNDRFSAERPEGSISTLTIQRTEQRDSAMYRCASRLEAQEGAQYFGPGTRLLVL.

V is TRBV7-6 and J is TRBJ2-5, with a possible D match to TRBD1 (6 bases). This CDR3 spans 16 amino acids. Trimming shortened V by 7 bases and J by 4 bases, and 22 bases separated the two germline ends. Germline CDR1 is SGHVS and CDR2 is FNYEAQ. CDR3 sequence (DNA): TGTGCCAGCACCCAGGATTCAGGGGCTCGCGGAGAGACCCAGTACTTC. It specifies CASTQDSGARGETQYF.

This rearrangement joins TRBV5-1 to TRBJ2-7; D is perhaps TRBD1 (6 bases). The end of the DNA aligns better with TRBJ2-5, so the J call may be wrong. The CDR3 extends over 15 amino acids. From germline, CDR1 is SGHRS and CDR2 YFSETQ. CDR3 residues: CASSLVIGGQETQYF. The CDR3 DNA reads TGCGCCAGCAGCTTGGTTATAGGGGGTCAGGAGACCCAGTACTTC.

This clonotype showed up many times. This chain links TRBV6-2 or TRBV6-3 with TRBJ2-5; TRBD2 aligns across 8 bases. This CDR3 comprises 15 residues. Trimming removed 2 bases from V and 4 bases from J; junction bases left unmatched: 6. Germline CDR1 is MNHEY and CDR2 is SVGEGT. CDR3 loop: CASSYTGLERETQYF. CDR3 sequence (DNA): TGTGCCAGCAGTTACACGGGACTAGAAAGAGAGACCCAGTACTTC.

As for this clonotype: A much larger clone lies a single base off, so this may be a read error. The V call is TRBV29-1, the J call TRBJ2-1; a possible D gene is TRBD2 (6 bases). This CDR3 has 13 residues. Germline loops: CDR1 SQVTM, CDR2 ANQGSEA. V gave up 4 bases and J gave up 4 bases, with 11 bases separating them. DNA for the CDR3: TGCAGCGTTGCGGAGGGTGTATACAATGAGCAGTTCTTC. Amino acids: CSVAEGVYNEQFF.

The chain is built from TRBV27 and TRBJ2-5; D call uncertain. Trimming left V 4 bases short and J 5 bases short, with 11 bases between. Germline loops: CDR1 MNHEY, CDR2 SMNVEV (reference sequence). This CDR3 spans 13 amino acids. For the CDR3, the DNA is TGTGCCAGCAGTTCCGGTTTATGGGAGACCCAGTACTTC. The encoded protein is CASSSGLWETQYF.

The sample holds a few counts of this clonotype. The chain has TRBV6-2 or TRBV6-3 and TRBJ2-3; no clear D gene. V was shortened by 6 bases and J by 2 bases, with 18 bases between the two germline ends. The CDR3 sequence is 16 residues long. From germline, CDR1 is MNHEY and CDR2 SVGEGT. The chain's CDR3 is CASSSCCVLYTDTQYF. In DNA form, the CDR3 reads TGTGCCAGCAGCTCCTGTTGTGTTCTTTACACAGATACGCAGTATTTT.

There are a few counts of this clonotype. The chain recombines TRBV7-2 with TRBJ2-5, with unresolved D. Germline CDR1 SGHTA, CDR2 FQGNSA. With 0 bases removed from V and 4 bases from J, the gap between germline ends came to 12 bases. This CDR3 has 15 amino acids. CDR3 sequence: CASSLALGLPETQYF. The CDR3 DNA reads TGTGCCAGCAGCTTAGCCCTCGGCTTGCCAGAGACCCAGTACTTC. The full variable domain, its missing parts supplied by reference TRBV7-2 and TRBJ2-5, is GAGVSQSPSNKVTEKGKDVELRCDPISGHTALYWYRQSLGQGLEFLIYFQGNSAPDKSGLPSDRFSAERTGGSVSTLTIQRTQQEDSAVYLCASSLALGLPETQYFGPGTRLLVL.

The chain uses TRBV27 and TRBJ1-2, with TRBD1 as a possible D gene (6 bases). The CDR3 is 15 amino acids. The V gene's germline CDR1 is MNHEY and CDR2 SMNVEV (reference sequence). Trimming took off 4 bases at V and 4 bases at J, with 16 bases between the two ends. CDR3 nucleotides: TGTGCCAGCAGTTCCTCCGACAGGTCCCCCTATGGCTACACCTTC. As protein: CASSSSDRSPYGYTF.

The V call is TRBV20-1, the J call TRBJ2-7, with 11 bases matching TRBD1. Germline CDR1 and CDR2: DFQATT and SNEGSKA (reference sequence). This CDR3 is 15 amino acids long. With 0 bases clipped from V and 3 bases from J, the junction kept 4 bases outside the gene matches. CDR3 sequence: CSARDVGTGGYEQYF. For the CDR3, the DNA is TGCAGTGCTAGAGATGTGGGGACAGGGGGCTACGAGCAGTACTTC.

This clonotype was seen a handful of times. J is TRBJ2-1 and V is TRBV7-2, with a weak D call TRBD2 (6 bases). V was shortened by 0 bases and J by 3 bases, with 15 bases between the two germline ends. Germline V gene data show CDR1 as SGHTA and CDR2 as FQGNSA. This CDR3 spans 17 amino acids. The CDR3 loop is CASSLAGSRGNYNEQFF. CDR3 in DNA: TGTGCCAGCAGCTTAGCGGGGTCACGGGGGAACTACAATGAGCAGTTCTTC.